This TCR beta chain originates from a study of somatic mutations in cytotoxic T cells in rheumatoid arthritis. The CDR3 has 13 amino acids. Trimming pared 6 bases from V and 6 bases from J, leaving 12 bases between. CDR1 and CDR2 from the germline V gene are LNHDA and SQIVND (reference sequence). Sequencing used immunoSEQ multiplex PCR; TCRdb keeps in-frame clones, though not all of them. This sample carries about 5,000 clones, roughly 74% of them seen once, and the ten largest clones take 55% to 85%. This clonotype was sampled from a man aged 40-55 years with rheumatoid arthritis. V gene TRBV19 combines with J gene TRBJ2-1; D possibly matches TRBD1 or TRBD2 (5 bases each). The source material was CD8+ T cells sorted from blood, sampled at a follow-up visit. The CDR3 loop reads CASRITGGNEQFF. In nucleotides, the CDR3 is TGTGCCAGTAGAATCACTGGGGGCAATGAGCAGTTCTTC. The complete variable domain, with remaining parts taken from reference TRBV19 and TRBJ2-1, reads DGGITQSPKYLFRKEGQNVTLSCEQNLNHDAMYWYRQDPGQGLRLIYYSQIVNDFQKGDIAEGYSVSREKKESFPLTVTSAQKNPTAFYLCASRITGGNEQFFGPGTRLTVL.